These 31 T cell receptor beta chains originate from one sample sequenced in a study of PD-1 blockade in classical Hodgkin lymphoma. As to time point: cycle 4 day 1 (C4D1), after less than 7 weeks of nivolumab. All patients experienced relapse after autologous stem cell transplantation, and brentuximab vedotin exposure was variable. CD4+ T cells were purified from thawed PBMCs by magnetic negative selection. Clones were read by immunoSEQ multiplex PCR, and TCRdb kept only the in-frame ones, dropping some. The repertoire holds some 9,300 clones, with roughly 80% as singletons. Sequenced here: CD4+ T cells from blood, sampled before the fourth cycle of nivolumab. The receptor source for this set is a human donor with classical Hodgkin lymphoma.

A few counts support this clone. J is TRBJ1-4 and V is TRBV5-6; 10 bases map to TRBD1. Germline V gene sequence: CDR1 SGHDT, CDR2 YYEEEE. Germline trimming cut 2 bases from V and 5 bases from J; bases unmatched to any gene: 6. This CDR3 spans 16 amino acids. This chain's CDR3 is CASSLFGTGENEKLFF. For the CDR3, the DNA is TGTGCCAGCAGCTTATTTGGGACAGGGGAGAATGAAAAACTGTTTTTT.

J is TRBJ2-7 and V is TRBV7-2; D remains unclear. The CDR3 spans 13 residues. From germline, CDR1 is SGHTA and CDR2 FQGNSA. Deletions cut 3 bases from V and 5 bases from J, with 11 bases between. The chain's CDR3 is CASSFWAHHEQYF. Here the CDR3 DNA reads TGTGCCAGCAGCTTCTGGGCGCACCACGAGCAGTACTTC.

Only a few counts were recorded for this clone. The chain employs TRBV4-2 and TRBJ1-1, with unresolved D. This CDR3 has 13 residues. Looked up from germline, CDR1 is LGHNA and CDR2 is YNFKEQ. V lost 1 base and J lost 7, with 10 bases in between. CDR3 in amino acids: CASSQALEGEAFF. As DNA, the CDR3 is TGTGCCAGCAGCCAAGCTCTAGAGGGTGAAGCTTTCTTT.

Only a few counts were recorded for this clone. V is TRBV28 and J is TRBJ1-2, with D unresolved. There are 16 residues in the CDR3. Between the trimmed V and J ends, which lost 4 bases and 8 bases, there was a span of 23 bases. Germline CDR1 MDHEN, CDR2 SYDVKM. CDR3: CASSSPREGGSIGYTF. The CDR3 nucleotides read TGTGCCAGCAGTTCCCCGCGCGAAGGCGGGTCTATCGGCTACACCTTC.

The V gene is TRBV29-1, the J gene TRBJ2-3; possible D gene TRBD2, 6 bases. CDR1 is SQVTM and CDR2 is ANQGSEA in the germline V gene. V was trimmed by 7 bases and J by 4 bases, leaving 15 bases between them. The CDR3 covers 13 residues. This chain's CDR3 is CSGGSGGADTQYF. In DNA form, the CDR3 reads TGCAGCGGAGGATCCGGCGGGGCAGATACGCAGTATTTT.

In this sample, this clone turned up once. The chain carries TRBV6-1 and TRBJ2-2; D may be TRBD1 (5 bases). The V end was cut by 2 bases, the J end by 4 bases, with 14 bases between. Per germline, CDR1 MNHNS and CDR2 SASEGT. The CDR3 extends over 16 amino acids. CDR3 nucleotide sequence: TGTGCCAGCAGTGAAAATTCAGGGTCCCGCACCGGGGAGCTGTTTTTT. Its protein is CASSENSGSRTGELFF.

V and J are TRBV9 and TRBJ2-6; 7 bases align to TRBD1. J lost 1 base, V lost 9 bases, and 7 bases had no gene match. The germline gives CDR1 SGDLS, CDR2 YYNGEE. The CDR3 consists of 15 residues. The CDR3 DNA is TGTGCCACCAGAGGGGGCGTGTCTGGGGCCAACGTCCTGACTTTC. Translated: CATRGGVSGANVLTF.

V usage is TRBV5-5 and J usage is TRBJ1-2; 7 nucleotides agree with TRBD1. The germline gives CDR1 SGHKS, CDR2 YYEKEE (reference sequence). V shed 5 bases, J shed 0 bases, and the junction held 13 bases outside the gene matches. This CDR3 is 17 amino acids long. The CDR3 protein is CASRYSGLGQANYGYTF. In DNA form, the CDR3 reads TGTGCCAGCAGGTATTCGGGATTAGGACAGGCTAACTATGGCTACACCTTC.

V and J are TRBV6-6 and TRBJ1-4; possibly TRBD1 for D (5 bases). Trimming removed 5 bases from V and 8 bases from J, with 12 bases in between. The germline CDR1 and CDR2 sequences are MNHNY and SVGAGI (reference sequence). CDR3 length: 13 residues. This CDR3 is CASSPTAPEKLFF. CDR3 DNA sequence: TGTGCCAGCAGTCCGACAGCTCCAGAAAAACTGTTTTTT.

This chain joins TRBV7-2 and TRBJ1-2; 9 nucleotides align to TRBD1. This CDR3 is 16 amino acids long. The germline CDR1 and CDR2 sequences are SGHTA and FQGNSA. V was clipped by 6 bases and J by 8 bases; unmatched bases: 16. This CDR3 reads CASSLRAGTGNLGYTF. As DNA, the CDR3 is TGTGCCAGCAGTCTCCGCGCCGGGACAGGGAATTTAGGCTACACCTTC.

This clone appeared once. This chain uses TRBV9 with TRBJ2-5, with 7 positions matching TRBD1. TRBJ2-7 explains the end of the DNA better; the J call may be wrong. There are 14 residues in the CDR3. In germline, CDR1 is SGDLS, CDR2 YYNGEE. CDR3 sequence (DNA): TGTGCCAGCAGCGAACAGGGGCTACCCTACGAGCAGTACTTC. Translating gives CASSEQGLPYEQYF.

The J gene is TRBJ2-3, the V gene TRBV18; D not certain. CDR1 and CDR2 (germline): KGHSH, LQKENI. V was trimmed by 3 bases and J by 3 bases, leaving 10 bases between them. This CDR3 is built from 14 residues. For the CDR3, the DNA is TGTGCCAGCTCACCGAGCGCGACAACAGATACGCAGTATTTT. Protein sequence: CASSPSATTDTQYF. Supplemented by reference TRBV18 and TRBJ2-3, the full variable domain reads NAGVMQNPRHLVRRRGQEARLRCSPMKGHSHVYWYRQLPEEGLKFMVYLQKENIIDESGMPKERFSAEFPKEGPSILRIQQVVRGDSAAYFCASSPSATTDTQYFGPGTRLTVL.

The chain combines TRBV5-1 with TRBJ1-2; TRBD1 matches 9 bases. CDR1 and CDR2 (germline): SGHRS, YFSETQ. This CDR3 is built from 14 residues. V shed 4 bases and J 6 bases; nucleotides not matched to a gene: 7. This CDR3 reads CASSPGTGKDGYTF. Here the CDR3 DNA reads TGCGCCAGCAGCCCCGGGACAGGGAAGGATGGCTACACCTTC.

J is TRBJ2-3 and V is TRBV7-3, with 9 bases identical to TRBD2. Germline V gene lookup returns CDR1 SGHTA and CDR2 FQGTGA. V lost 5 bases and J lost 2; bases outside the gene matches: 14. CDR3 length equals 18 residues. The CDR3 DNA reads TGTGCCAGCAGCCCCCGGGGGCGGGGGGGCTCCTACACAGATACGCAGTATTTT. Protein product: CASSPRGRGGSYTDTQYF.

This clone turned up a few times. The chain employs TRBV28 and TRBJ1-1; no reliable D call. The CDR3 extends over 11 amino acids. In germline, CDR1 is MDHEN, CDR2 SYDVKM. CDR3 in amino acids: CGSAGGRKAFF. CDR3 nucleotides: TGTGGTTCAGCGGGCGGTAGAAAAGCTTTCTTT.

As DNA, the CDR3 is TGTGCCAGCACCGACAGGGGAAGGTATGGCTACACCTTC. It specifies CASTDRGRYGYTF. The chain links TRBV5-5 to TRBJ1-2; 8 nucleotides agree with TRBD1. CDR1 is SGHKS and CDR2 is YYEKEE in the germline V gene (reference sequence). CDR3 length equals 13 residues. Losses at the gene ends were 6 bases for V and 5 bases for J; bases not matched to a gene: 6.

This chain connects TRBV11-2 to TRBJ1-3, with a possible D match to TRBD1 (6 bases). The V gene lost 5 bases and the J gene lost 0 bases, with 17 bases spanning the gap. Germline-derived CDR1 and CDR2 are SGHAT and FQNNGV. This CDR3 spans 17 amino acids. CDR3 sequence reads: CASSPLDRRSSGNTIYF. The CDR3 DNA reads TGTGCCAGCAGCCCGTTAGACAGGCGTAGCTCTGGAAACACCATATATTTT. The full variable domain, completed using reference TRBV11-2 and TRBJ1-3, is EAGVAQSPRYKIIEKRQSVAFWCNPISGHATLYWYQQILGQGPKLLIQFQNNGVVDDSQLPKDRFSAERLKGVDSTLKIQPAKLEDSAVYLCASSPLDRRSSGNTIYFGEGSWLTVV.

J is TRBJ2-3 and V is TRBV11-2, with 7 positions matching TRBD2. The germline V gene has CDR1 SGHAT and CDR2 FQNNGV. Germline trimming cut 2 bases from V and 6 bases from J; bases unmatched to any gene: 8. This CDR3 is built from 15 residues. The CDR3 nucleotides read TGTGCCAGCAGCTTAATGGCGGGGGTTCCCGATACGCAGTATTTT. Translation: CASSLMAGVPDTQYF.

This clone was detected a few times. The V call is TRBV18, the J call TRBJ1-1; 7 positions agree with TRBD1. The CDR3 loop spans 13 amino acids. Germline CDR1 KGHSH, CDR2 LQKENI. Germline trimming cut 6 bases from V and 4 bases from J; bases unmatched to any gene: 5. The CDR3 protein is CASSSDRSTEAFF. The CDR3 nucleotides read TGTGCCAGCTCGTCGGACAGGAGCACTGAAGCTTTCTTT. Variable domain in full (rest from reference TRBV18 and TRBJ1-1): NAGVMQNPRHLVRRRGQEARLRCSPMKGHSHVYWYRQLPEEGLKFMVYLQKENIIDESGMPKERFSAEFPKEGPSILRIQQVVRGDSAAYFCASSSDRSTEAFFGQGTRLTVV.

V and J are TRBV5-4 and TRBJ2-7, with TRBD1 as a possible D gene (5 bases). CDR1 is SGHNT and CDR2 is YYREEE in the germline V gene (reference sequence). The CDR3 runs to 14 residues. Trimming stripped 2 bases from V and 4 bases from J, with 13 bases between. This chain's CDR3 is CASSFLSGPYEQYF. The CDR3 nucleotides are TGTGCCAGCAGCTTTCTGTCAGGGCCTTACGAGCAGTACTTC.

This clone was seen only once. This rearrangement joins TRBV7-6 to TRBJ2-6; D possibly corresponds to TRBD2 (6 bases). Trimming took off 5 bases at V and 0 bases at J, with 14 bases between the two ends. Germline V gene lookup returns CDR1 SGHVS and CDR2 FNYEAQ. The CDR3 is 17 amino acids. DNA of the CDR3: TGTGCCAGCAGCACAAACCGGGGGATCTCTGGGGCCAACGTCCTGACTTTC. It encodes CASSTNRGISGANVLTF.

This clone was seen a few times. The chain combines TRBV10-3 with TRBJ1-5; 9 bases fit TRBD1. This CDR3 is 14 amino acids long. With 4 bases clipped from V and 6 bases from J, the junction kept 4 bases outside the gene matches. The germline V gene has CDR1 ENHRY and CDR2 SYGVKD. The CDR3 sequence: CAISGTGDSQPQHF. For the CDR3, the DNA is TGTGCCATCAGTGGGACAGGGGATAGTCAGCCCCAGCATTTT.

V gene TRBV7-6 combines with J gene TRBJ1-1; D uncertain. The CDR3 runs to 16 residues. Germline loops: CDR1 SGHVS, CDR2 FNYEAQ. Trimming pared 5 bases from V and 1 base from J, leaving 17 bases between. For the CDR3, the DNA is TGTGCCAGCAGCCCCTTGAGCGGGCTTAGGAACACTGAAGCTTTCTTT. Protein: CASSPLSGLRNTEAFF.

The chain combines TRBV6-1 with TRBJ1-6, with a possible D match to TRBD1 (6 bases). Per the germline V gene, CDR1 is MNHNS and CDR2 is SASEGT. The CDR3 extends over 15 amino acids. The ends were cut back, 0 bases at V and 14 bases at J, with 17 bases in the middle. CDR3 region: CASSEAEGGLFSLHF. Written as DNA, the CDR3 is TGTGCCAGCAGTGAAGCAGAGGGGGGCCTATTTTCCCTCCACTTT.

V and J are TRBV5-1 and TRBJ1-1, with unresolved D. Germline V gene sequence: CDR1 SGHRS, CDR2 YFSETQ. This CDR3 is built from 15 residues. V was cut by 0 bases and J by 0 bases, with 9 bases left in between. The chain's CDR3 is CASSLATGMNTEAFF. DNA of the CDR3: TGCGCCAGCAGCTTGGCCACGGGGATGAACACTGAAGCTTTCTTT.

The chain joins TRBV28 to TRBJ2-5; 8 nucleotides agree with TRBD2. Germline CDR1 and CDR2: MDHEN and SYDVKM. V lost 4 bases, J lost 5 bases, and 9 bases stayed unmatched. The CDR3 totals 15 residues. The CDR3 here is CASSSGGMGGETQYF. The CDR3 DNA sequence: TGTGCCAGCAGTTCGGGGGGGATGGGGGGTGAGACCCAGTACTTC.

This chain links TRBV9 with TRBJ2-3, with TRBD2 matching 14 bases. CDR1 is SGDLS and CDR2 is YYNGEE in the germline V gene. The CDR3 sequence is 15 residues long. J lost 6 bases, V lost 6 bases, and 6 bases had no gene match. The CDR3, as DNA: TGTGCCAGCACCCGGACTAGCGGGGGGAAGGATACGCAGTATTTT. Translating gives CASTRTSGGKDTQYF.

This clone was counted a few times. The CDR3 is CASSLGNYNSPLHF. For the CDR3, the DNA is TGTGCCAGCAGCTTAGGGAACTATAATTCACCCCTCCACTTT. The gene calls are TRBV5-5 and TRBJ1-6; D remains unclear. Germline CDR1 SGHKS, CDR2 YYEKEE (reference sequence). The CDR3 is 14 residues long. The V end was cut by 2 bases, the J end by 3 bases, with 6 bases between.

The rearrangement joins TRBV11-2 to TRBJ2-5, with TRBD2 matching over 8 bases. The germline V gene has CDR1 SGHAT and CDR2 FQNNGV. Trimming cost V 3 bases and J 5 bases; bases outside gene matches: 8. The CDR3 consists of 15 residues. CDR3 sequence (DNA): TGTGCCAGCAGCTTCTACGGGGGGGCCCGGGAGACCCAGTACTTC. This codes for CASSFYGGARETQYF. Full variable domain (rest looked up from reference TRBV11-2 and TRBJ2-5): EAGVAQSPRYKIIEKRQSVAFWCNPISGHATLYWYQQILGQGPKLLIQFQNNGVVDDSQLPKDRFSAERLKGVDSTLKIQPAKLEDSAVYLCASSFYGGARETQYFGPGTRLLVL.

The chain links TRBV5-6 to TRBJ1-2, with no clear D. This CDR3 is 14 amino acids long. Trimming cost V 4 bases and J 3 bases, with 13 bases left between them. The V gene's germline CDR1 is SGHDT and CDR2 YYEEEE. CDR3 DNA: TGTGCCAGCAGCCCGGGAGGTAACTACTATGGCTACACCTTC. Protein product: CASSPGGNYYGYTF.

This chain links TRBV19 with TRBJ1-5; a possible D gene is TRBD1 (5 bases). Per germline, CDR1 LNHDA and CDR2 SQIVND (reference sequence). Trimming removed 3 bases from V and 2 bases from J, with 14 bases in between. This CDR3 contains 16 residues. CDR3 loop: CASSMTKGPGNQPQHF. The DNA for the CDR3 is TGTGCCAGTAGTATGACCAAGGGGCCAGGCAATCAGCCCCAGCATTTT.